The 21 T cell receptor beta chains given below trace back to one sample, sequenced in a study of beta chain features in type 1 diabetes. All of the isolated RNA was reverse transcribed, so expressed TCRB transcripts were sequenced. Sequencing used immunoSEQ multiplex PCR; TCRdb keeps in-frame clones, though not all of them. The data hold about 290,000 clones, with under 8.5% observed a single time. Sequencing was performed on central memory CD4+ T cells from blood. Source of these receptors: a woman between 18 and 30 years old in good health.

This clone showed up just a few times. This rearrangement joins TRBV29-1 to TRBJ1-3, with 7 bases that match TRBD1. From germline, CDR1 is SQVTM and CDR2 ANQGSEA. This CDR3 contains 14 residues. Trimming removed 4 bases from V and 0 bases from J; junction bases left unmatched: 3. The CDR3 bases are TGCAGCGTTGCCCGGGACAGCTCTGGAAACACCATATATTTT. This encodes CSVARDSSGNTIYF.

V is TRBV7-2 and J is TRBJ1-4, with 8 bases fitting TRBD1. This CDR3 is 16 amino acids long. CDR1 is SGHTA and CDR2 is FQGNSA in the germline V gene. The trim removed 2 bases at V and 8 bases at J, leaving 10 bases unmatched. DNA for the CDR3: TGTGCCAGCAGCTTACCCCGGACAGGGTCTCGGGAAAAACTGTTTTTT. Protein: CASSLPRTGSREKLFF.

This chain links TRBV7-2 with TRBJ2-3; D not certain. Germline CDR1 is SGHTA and CDR2 is FQGNSA. CDR3 length: 14 amino acids. The V end was cut by 5 bases, the J end by 5 bases, with 14 bases between. CDR3 sequence (DNA): TGTGCCAGCAGCCAAGAAATGACGATAGATACGCAGTATTTT. This gives the protein CASSQEMTIDTQYF.

There are a few counts of this clone. The chain is built from TRBV6-5 and TRBJ1-5; 7 bases fit TRBD1. Germline CDR1 and CDR2: MNHEY and SVGAGI. V was pared by 5 bases and J by 7 bases, with 8 bases of the junction left unmatched. This CDR3 region has 14 residues. As DNA, the CDR3 is TGTGCCAGCAGTCCGGACAGGCCGGAGCAGCCCCAGCATTTT. This gives the protein CASSPDRPEQPQHF.

This clone was observed a few times. J is TRBJ1-2 and V is TRBV5-1; 9 bases map to TRBD1. Germline V gene data show CDR1 as SGHRS and CDR2 as YFSETQ. With V trimmed by 3 bases and J by 6 bases, 6 bases remained unmatched. CDR3 size: 14 residues. The CDR3 spells CASSYTGTGNGYTF. As DNA, the CDR3 is TGCGCCAGCAGCTACACCGGGACAGGGAATGGCTACACCTTC.

This chain joins TRBV19 and TRBJ1-5; D call uncertain. Trimming removed 5 bases from V and 0 bases from J, with 8 bases in between. CDR1 is LNHDA and CDR2 is SQIVND in the germline V gene (reference sequence). CDR3 length: 14 amino acids. This CDR3 is CASSQVHSNQPQHF. The CDR3 bases are TGTGCCAGTAGTCAGGTCCATAGCAATCAGCCCCAGCATTTT.

The V call is TRBV11-3, the J call TRBJ2-3; no reliable D call. V was trimmed by 2 bases and J by 6 bases, leaving 9 bases between them. CDR3 length: 13 amino acids. From germline, CDR1 is SGHNT and CDR2 YENEEA. CDR3 sequence (DNA): TGTGCCAGCAGCTTAAGGGAAAAGGATACGCAGTATTTT. It is translated as CASSLREKDTQYF.

This clone was found a few times. V and J are TRBV4-2 and TRBJ1-1, with TRBD1 identical over 10 bases. V trimming: 4 bases; J trimming: 3 bases; junction bases outside the gene matches: 8. The CDR3 is 16 residues long. The germline V gene encodes CDR1 LGHNA and CDR2 YNFKEQ. CDR3 DNA sequence: TGTGCCAGCAGCCCAAATCTTGGGACAGGGGACACTGAAGCTTTCTTT. Translated: CASSPNLGTGDTEAFF.

J is TRBJ2-1 and V is TRBV11-2, with a weak D call TRBD2 (5 bases). Germline CDR1 and CDR2: SGHAT and FQNNGV. CDR3 length: 15 residues. V was cut by 1 base and J by 3 bases, with 10 bases left in between. The CDR3 bases are TGTGCCAGCAGCTTAGGCGGTCGGGACTACAATGAGCAGTTCTTC. It translates to CASSLGGRDYNEQFF.

V is TRBV2 and J is TRBJ2-2; the D gene is possibly TRBD2 (6 bases). This CDR3 contains 16 residues. Trimming cost V 3 bases and J 4 bases, with 15 bases left between them. The V gene's germline CDR1 is SNHLY and CDR2 FYNNEI. In DNA, the CDR3 is TGTGCCAGCAGTGACAACGGATTCGGGGGCACCGGGGAGCTGTTTTTT. Its protein product is CASSDNGFGGTGELFF.

The genes are TRBV18 and TRBJ1-2; D might be TRBD1 (5 bases). V was cut by 6 bases and J by 6 bases, with 20 bases left in between. Germline V CDR1 and CDR2: KGHSH, LQKENI. CDR3 size: 15 residues. CDR3 loop: CASSPGLGRDHGYTF. DNA of the CDR3: TGTGCCAGCTCCCCTGGTTTGGGACGGGACCATGGCTACACCTTC.

DNA for the CDR3: TGTGCCAGCAGTTACGGTCTTGCCCGGGGGCAGCCCCAGCATTTT. This encodes CASSYGLARGQPQHF. This chain links TRBV6-6 with TRBJ1-5; D might be TRBD1 (5 bases). Looked up from germline, CDR1 is MNHNY and CDR2 is SVGAGI (reference sequence). The CDR3 contains 15 residues. V was shortened by 2 bases and J by 7 bases, with 15 bases between the two germline ends.

This clone turned up a few times. The chain couples TRBV5-6 to TRBJ1-2; D uncertain. This CDR3 spans 15 amino acids. CDR1 is SGHDT, CDR2 YYEEEE, per germline. The V and J ends lost 0 bases and 7 bases respectively, with 16 bases between them. CDR3 loop: CASSLGMETFTGYTF. For the CDR3, the DNA is TGTGCCAGCAGCTTGGGAATGGAGACTTTTACTGGCTACACCTTC.

Only a few counts were recorded for this clone. The CDR3 DNA sequence: TGTGCCAGCAGCCAAGGACTAGCAAATGAGCAGTTCTTC. Its translation is CASSQGLANEQFF. The rearrangement links TRBV14 to TRBJ2-1, with 7 bases fitting TRBD2. J gave up 7 bases and V 1 base, and 1 base lay outside the gene matches. CDR1 and CDR2 from the germline V gene are SGHDN and FVKESK. This CDR3 spans 13 amino acids. Combining the CDR3 with reference TRBV14 and TRBJ2-1 gives the whole variable domain EAGVTQFPSHSVIEKGQTVTLRCDPISGHDNLYWYRRVMGKEIKFLLHFVKESKQDESGMPNNRFLAERTGGTYSTLKVQPAELEDSGVYFCASSQGLANEQFFGPGTRLTVL.

V usage is TRBV2 and J usage is TRBJ2-7, with D unresolved. This CDR3 is built from 11 residues. V gave up 5 bases and J gave up 0 bases, with 2 bases separating them. The germline gives CDR1 SNHLY, CDR2 FYNNEI. CDR3 nucleotides: TGTGCCAGCAGTTACTCCTACGAGCAGTACGTC. It specifies CASSYSYEQYV.

V usage is TRBV29-1 and J usage is TRBJ2-1, with 8 bases aligning to TRBD2. CDR1 and CDR2 from the germline V gene are SQVTM and ANQGSEA. This CDR3 is built from 16 residues. V trimming: 4 bases; J trimming: 3 bases; junction bases outside the gene matches: 11. DNA for the CDR3: TGCAGCGTTGGGCCCCCCGGGGGGGATATCTACAATGAGCAGTTCTTC. This codes for CSVGPPGGDIYNEQFF.

This clone was found a few times. V gene TRBV4-3 combines with J gene TRBJ2-7; 8 bases are shared with TRBD1. Germline loops: CDR1 LGHNA, CDR2 YSLEER. The CDR3 totals 16 residues. The V segment lost 3 bases and the J segment 0 bases; nucleotides outside the gene matches: 7. CDR3 protein: CASSHKRGTGSYEQYF. The CDR3 coding sequence is TGCGCCAGCAGCCATAAACGGGGGACAGGCTCCTACGAGCAGTACTTC.

Details on this clone: One end of the junction is discordant with germline, which a read error may explain. The CDR3 DNA follows: TGCGCCAGCAGCCAAGCAATCGCCTACGAGCAGTACTTC. As protein: CASSQAIAYEQYF. The J gene is TRBJ2-7, the V gene TRBV7-9; no clear D gene. Germline V CDR1 and CDR2: SEHNR, FQNEAQ (reference sequence). This CDR3 spans 13 amino acids.

In its sample, this clone was seen many times. The CDR3 does not end in the conserved phenylalanine or tryptophan, so this is likely a read error. Because the CDR3's place on the DNA is in doubt, the DNA is left out and the CDR3 is given as listed by TCRdb. The chain recombines TRBV7-3 with TRBJ1-2. The CDR3 numbers 10 amino acids, ends counted. Germline CDR1 reads SGHTA; CDR2 reads FQGTGA. CDR3 protein: CASSFDLPNS.

Only a few counts were recorded for this clone. The chain recombines TRBV4-2 with TRBJ1-4; a weak D match, TRBD1 (5 bases). The V and J ends lost 0 bases and 10 bases respectively, with 24 bases between them. This CDR3 comprises 18 residues. Germline V gene lookup returns CDR1 LGHNA and CDR2 YNFKEQ. The CDR3 here is CASSQDGSGLLSQGKLFF. The CDR3 bases are TGTGCCAGCAGCCAAGATGGGTCAGGCCTCCTCTCTCAGGGAAAACTGTTTTTT.

The chain's CDR3 is CASSLVPNNSPLHF. In DNA, the CDR3 is TGTGCCAGCAGCTTGGTGCCGAATAATTCACCCCTCCACTTT. V is TRBV7-3 and J is TRBJ1-6, with no clear D. V lost 3 bases and J lost 5, with 8 bases in between. Germline V lookup: CDR1 SGHTA, CDR2 FQGTGA. The CDR3 is made up of 14 amino acids.